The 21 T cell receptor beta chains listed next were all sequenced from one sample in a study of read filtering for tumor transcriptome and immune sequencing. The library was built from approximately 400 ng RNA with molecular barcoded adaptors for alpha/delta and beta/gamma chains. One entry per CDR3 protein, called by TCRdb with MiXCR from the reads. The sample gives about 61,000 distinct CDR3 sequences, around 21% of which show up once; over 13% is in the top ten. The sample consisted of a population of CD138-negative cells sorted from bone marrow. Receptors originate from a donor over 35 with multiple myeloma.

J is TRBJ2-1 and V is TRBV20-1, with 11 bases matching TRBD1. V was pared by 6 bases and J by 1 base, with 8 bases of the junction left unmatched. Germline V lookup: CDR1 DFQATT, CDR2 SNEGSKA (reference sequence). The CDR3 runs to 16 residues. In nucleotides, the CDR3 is TGCAGTGCATGGACAGGGGGCGGTGTATCCTACAATGAGCAGTTCTTC. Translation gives CSAWTGGGVSYNEQFF.

Here the CDR3 DNA reads TGCAGTGCTAGAAAAGCCGGGACCAGCAGGGGGGCGGATGAGCAGTTCTTC. Amino acid sequence: CSARKAGTSRGADEQFF. The J gene is TRBJ2-1, the V gene TRBV20-1; weak D call: TRBD1 (7 bases). The V gene's germline CDR1 is DFQATT and CDR2 SNEGSKA (reference sequence). V dropped 2 bases and J dropped 8 bases, with 25 bases sitting between them. The CDR3 is made up of 17 amino acids.

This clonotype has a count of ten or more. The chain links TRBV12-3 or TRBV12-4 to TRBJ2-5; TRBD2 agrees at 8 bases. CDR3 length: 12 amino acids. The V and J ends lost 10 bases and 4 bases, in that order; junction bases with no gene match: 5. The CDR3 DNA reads TGTGCCATCACCCGGGGGGGAGAGACCCAGTACTTC. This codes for CAITRGGETQYF.

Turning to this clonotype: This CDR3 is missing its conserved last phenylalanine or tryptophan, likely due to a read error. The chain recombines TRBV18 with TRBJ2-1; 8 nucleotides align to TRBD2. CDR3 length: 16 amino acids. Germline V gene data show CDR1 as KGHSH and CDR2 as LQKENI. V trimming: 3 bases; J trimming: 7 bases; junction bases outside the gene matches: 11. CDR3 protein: CASSPNGGAILNEQFI. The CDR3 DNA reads TGTGCCAGCTCACCGAACGGGGGGGCCATTTTGAATGAGCAGTTCATC.

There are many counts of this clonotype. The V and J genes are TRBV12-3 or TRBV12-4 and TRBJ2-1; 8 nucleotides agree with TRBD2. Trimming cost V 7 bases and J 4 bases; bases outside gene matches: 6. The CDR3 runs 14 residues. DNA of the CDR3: TGTGCCAGCATTACTAGCGGAGGATACAATGAGCAGTTCTTC. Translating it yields CASITSGGYNEQFF.

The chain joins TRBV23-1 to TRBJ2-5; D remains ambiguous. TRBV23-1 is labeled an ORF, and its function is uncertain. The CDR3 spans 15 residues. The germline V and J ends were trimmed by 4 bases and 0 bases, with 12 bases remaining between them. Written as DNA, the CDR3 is TGCGCCAGCAGTCGGAGACACAGAGACCAAGAGACCCAGTACTTC. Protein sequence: CASSRRHRDQETQYF.

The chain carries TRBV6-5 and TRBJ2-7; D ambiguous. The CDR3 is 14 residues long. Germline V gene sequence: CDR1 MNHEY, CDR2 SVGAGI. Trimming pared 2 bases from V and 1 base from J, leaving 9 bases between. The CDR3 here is CASSYGGRSYEQYF. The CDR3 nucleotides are TGTGCCAGCAGTTACGGTGGTCGTTCCTACGAGCAGTACTTC.

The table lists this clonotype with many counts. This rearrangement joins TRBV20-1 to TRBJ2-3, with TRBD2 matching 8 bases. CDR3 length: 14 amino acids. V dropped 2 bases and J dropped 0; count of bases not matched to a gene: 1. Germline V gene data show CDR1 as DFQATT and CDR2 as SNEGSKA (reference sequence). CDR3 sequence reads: CSARIAGSTDTQYF. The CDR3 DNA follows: TGCAGTGCTAGAATAGCGGGGAGCACAGATACGCAGTATTTT.

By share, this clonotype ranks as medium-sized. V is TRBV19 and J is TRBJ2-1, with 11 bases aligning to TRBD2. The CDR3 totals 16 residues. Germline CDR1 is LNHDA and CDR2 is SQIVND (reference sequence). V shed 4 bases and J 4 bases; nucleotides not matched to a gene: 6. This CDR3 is CASSKPGTSGYNEQFF. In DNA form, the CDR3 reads TGTGCCAGTAGTAAACCAGGGACTAGCGGTTACAATGAGCAGTTCTTC.

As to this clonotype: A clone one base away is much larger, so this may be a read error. The CDR3 reads CASSHLTSAISGANVLTF. Written as DNA, the CDR3 is TGCGCCAGCAGCCACCTGACTAGCGCTATCTCTGGGGCCAACGTCCTGACTTTC. J is TRBJ2-6 and V is TRBV5-1; 8 bases match TRBD2. Germline V gives CDR1 SGHRS, CDR2 YFSETQ. CDR3 length: 18 amino acids. Trimming at V came to 4 bases and at J to 0 bases, leaving 9 bases not matched to a gene.

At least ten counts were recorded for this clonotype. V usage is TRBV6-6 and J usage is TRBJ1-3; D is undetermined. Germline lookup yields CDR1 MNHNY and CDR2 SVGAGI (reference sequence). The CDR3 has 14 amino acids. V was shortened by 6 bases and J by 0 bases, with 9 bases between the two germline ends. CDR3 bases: TGTGCCAGCAGCCCAGTCAGCTCTGGAAACACCATATATTTT. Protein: CASSPVSSGNTIYF.

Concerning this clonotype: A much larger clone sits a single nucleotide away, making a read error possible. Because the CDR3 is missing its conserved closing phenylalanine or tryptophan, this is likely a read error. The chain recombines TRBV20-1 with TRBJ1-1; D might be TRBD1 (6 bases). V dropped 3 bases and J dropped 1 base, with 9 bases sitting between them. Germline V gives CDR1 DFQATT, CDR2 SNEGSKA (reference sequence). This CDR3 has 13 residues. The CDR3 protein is CSARRGENTEAFL. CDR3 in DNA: TGCAGTGCTAGGAGGGGGGAGAACACTGAAGCTTTCCTT.

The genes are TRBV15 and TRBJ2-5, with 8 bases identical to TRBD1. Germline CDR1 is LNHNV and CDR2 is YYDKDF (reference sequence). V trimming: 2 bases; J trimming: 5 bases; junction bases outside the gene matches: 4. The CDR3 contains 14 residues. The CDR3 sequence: CATSRTRGLETQYF. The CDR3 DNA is TGTGCCACCAGCAGAACCAGGGGGCTGGAGACCCAGTACTTC. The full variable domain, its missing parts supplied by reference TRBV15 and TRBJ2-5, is DAMVIQNPRYQVTQFGKPVTLSCSQTLNHNVMYWYQQKSSQAPKLLFHYYDKDFNNEADTPDNFQSRRPNTSFCFLDIRSPGLGDTAMYLCATSRTRGLETQYFGPGTRLLVL.

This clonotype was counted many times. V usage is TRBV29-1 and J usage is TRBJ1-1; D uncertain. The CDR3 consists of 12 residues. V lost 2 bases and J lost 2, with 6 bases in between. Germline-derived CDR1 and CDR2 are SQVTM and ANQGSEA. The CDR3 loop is CSVERRNTEAFF. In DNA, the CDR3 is TGCAGCGTTGAAAGAAGAAACACTGAAGCTTTCTTT.

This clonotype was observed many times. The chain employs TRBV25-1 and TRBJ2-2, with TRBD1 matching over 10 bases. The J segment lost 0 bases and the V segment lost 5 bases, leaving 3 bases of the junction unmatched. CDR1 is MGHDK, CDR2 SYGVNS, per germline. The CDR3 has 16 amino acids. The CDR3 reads CASSPGTGANTGELFF. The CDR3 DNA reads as TGTGCCAGCAGTCCAGGGACAGGGGCGAACACCGGGGAGCTGTTTTTT.

CDR3 residues: CASSPNRDEQYF. CDR3 nucleotides: TGTGCCAGCAGCCCGAACAGGGACGAGCAGTACTTC. The chain uses TRBV11-2 and TRBJ2-7; the D gene is possibly TRBD1 (6 bases). Germline V gene data show CDR1 as SGHAT and CDR2 as FQNNGV. V was trimmed by 5 bases and J by 5 bases, leaving 10 bases between them. The length of the CDR3 is 12 residues.

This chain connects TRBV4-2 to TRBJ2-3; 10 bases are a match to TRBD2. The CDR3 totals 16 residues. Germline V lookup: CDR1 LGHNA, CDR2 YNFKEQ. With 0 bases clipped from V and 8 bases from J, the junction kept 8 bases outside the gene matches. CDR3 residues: CASSQDRAGGLGTQYF. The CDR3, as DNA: TGTGCCAGCAGCCAAGATAGAGCGGGGGGGCTTGGTACGCAGTATTTT.

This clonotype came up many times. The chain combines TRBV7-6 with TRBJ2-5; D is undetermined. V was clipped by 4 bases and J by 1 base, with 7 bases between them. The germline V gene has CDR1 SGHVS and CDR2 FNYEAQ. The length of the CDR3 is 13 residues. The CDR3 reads CASSSGPQETQYF. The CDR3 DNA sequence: TGTGCCAGCAGCTCCGGACCCCAAGAGACCCAGTACTTC.

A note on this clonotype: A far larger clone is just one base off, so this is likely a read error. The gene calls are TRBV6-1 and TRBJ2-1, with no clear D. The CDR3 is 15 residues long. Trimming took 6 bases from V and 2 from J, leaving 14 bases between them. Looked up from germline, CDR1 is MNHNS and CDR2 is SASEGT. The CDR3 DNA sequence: TGTGCCAGCAGGGGTATCGAGAGCCCCTACAATGAGCAGTTCTTC. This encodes CASRGIESPYNEQFF.

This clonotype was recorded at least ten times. In DNA form, the CDR3 reads TGTGCCAGCAGGAGACTAGCGGCGAACACCGGGGAGCTGTTTTTT. Residues: CASRRLAANTGELFF. This rearrangement joins TRBV7-6 to TRBJ2-2; 9 bases map to TRBD2. CDR3 length: 15 residues. Trimming took 6 bases from V and 0 from J; bases not matched to a gene: 2. Germline lookup yields CDR1 SGHVS and CDR2 FNYEAQ.

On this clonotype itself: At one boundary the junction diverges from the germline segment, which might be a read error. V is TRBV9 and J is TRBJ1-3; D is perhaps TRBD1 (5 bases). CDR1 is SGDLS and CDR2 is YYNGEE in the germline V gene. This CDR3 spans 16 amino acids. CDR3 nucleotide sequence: TGTACCAGCAGCGTCCTAAAGGAGGGACCTGGAAACACCATATATTTT. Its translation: CTSSVLKEGPGNTIYF.